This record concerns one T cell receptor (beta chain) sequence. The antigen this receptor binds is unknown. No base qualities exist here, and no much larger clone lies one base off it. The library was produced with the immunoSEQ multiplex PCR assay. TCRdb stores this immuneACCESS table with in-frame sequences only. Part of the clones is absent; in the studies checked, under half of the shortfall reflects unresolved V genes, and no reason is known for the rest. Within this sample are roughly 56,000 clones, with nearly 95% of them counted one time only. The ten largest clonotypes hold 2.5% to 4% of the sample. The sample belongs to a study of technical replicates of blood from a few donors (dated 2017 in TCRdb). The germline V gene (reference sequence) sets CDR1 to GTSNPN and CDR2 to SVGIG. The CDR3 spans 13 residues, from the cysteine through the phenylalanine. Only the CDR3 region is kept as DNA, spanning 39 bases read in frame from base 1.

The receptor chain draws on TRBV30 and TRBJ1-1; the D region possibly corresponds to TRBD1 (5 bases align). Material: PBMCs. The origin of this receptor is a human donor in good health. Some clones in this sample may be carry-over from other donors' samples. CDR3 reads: CAESQGGGTEAFF. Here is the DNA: TGTGCTGAGTCCCAGGGAGGAGGCACTGAAGCTTTCTTT.